This T cell receptor (beta chain) was sequenced during a study of T cells in Graves' hyperthyroidism and ophthalmopathy. The germline V and J ends were trimmed by 0 bases and 2 bases, with 17 bases remaining between them. The CDR3 totals 17 residues. Germline V CDR1 and CDR2: MNHNY, SVGAGI (reference sequence). Amplified TCR beta CDR3 regions came from RNA transcripts. Primed by the HTBI set, a first-round RT-PCR was run on the TCR CDR3. In TCRdb, the multiplex PCR reads were re-called with MiXCR into one record per CDR3 protein. The repertoire has about 400,000 distinct CDR3 sequences, about 13% of them found once; the top ten carry 9% to 9.5%. In this sample, this clonotype turned up many times.

This sequence was found in a woman between 18 and 29 years old with Graves' hyperthyroidism. The rearrangement uses TRBV6-6 and TRBJ2-7; D is undetermined. Sequencing was done on a sample of blood. CDR3: CASSYSMIDAQTYEQYF. The CDR3, as DNA: TGTGCCAGCAGTTACTCGATGATCGACGCCCAAACCTACGAGCAGTACTTC.